This TCR beta chain was sequenced during a study of control samples from healthy donors and cancer patients. Only in-frame clones appear in the TCRdb table, and some are missing; sequencing was by immunoSEQ multiplex PCR. The top ten clones hold 7.5% to 10% of a sample with roughly 100,000 clones, roughly 89% of them seen once. This clone came up once. The sequence was collected from a man younger than 45 in good health. Input material: blood.

CDR3 region: CASSLWDQGPYNEQFF. The DNA for the CDR3 is TGTGCCAGCAGCTTGTGGGACCAGGGACCTTACAATGAGCAGTTCTTC. This chain joins TRBV5-5 and TRBJ2-1; D is tentatively TRBD1 or TRBD2 (5 bases each). The CDR3 is made up of 16 amino acids. The V end lost 1 base, the J end lost 4 bases, and 15 bases lay between the germline ends. Germline V gene lookup returns CDR1 SGHKS and CDR2 YYEKEE (reference sequence).